Below, 19 T cell receptor beta chains from the same sample are listed, as sequenced in a study of metastatic and nonmetastatic thyroid tumors. Before thyroid surgery, none of the patients had received any treatment. TCRdb reanalyzed the PCR reads with MiXCR. The table has 32,000 or so clones, roughly 15% seen once. Sequences were obtained from blood. The receptors derive from a male donor with papillary thyroid cancer or a benign thyroid nodule (not recorded which). Some clones in this sample may be carry-over from other donors' samples.

This clone was detected many times. The V call is TRBV19, the J call TRBJ2-7, with TRBD2 matching 9 bases. CDR1 and CDR2 from the germline V gene are LNHDA and SQIVND (reference sequence). This CDR3 has 15 residues. Trimming took 6 bases from V and 4 from J; bases not matched to a gene: 10. Here the CDR3 reads CASRSGASGTYEQYF. The CDR3 DNA sequence: TGTGCCAGTAGAAGCGGCGCTAGCGGGACGTACGAGCAGTACTTC.

The chain uses TRBV6-2 or TRBV6-3 and TRBJ2-5; no clear D gene. Germline values: CDR1 MNHEY, CDR2 SVGEGT. CDR3 length equals 11 residues. V lost 4 bases to trimming and J lost 5 bases, with 5 bases between them. The CDR3 DNA sequence: TGTGCCAGCAGTTCCCAGGAGACCCAGTACTTC. It encodes CASSSQETQYF.

This clone was detected a few times. The rearrangement uses TRBV6-1 and TRBJ2-7, with no clear D. This CDR3 spans 13 amino acids. The germline V gene encodes CDR1 MNHNS and CDR2 SASEGT. Trimming cost V 6 bases and J 4 bases, with 13 bases left between them. The CDR3 loop reads CASRERPVYEQYF. Written as DNA, the CDR3 is TGTGCCAGCAGGGAAAGACCTGTTTACGAGCAGTACTTC.

The chain joins TRBV5-1 to TRBJ1-4; D is unclear. Trimming removed 0 bases from V and 5 bases from J, with 17 bases in between. The CDR3 contains 17 residues. Germline CDR1 reads SGHRS; CDR2 reads YFSETQ. CDR3 bases: TGCGCCAGCAGCTTGGCTCAGGTAGGACGAGGGAATGAAAAACTGTTTTTT. This gives the protein CASSLAQVGRGNEKLFF.

The sample holds a few counts of this clone. The chain joins TRBV6-5 to TRBJ1-5, with 8 bases aligning to TRBD1. V lost 6 bases, J lost 7 bases, and 11 bases stayed unmatched. Germline V gene data show CDR1 as MNHEY and CDR2 as SVGAGI. The CDR3 has 15 residues. The CDR3 protein is CASRYLDRAAQPQHF. CDR3 coding DNA: TGTGCCAGCAGGTACCTGGACAGGGCTGCACAGCCCCAGCATTTT.

This clone was seen a handful of times. The V and J genes are TRBV27 and TRBJ2-3, with D uncertain. The ends were cut back, 9 bases at V and 2 bases at J, with 12 bases in the middle. CDR3 length equals 13 residues. Germline CDR1 reads MNHEY; CDR2 reads SMNVEV (reference sequence). The CDR3 bases are TGTGCCAGTAGTCCCTACCTCACAGATACGCAGTATTTT. This gives the protein CASSPYLTDTQYF.

This clone occurred a few times. V and J are TRBV27 and TRBJ2-7, with 8 bases that match TRBD2. After removal of 7 bases from V and 1 base from J, the junction contained 3 bases not matched to a gene. There are 13 residues in the CDR3. Germline lookup yields CDR1 MNHEY and CDR2 SMNVEV (reference sequence). The CDR3 reads CASKASGSYEQYF. Written as DNA, the CDR3 is TGTGCCAGCAAGGCTAGCGGGTCCTACGAGCAGTACTTC.

As to this clone: With a much larger clone just one base away, this may be a read error. The same CDR3 is also encoded by other DNA sequences in this sample. This chain links TRBV24-1 with TRBJ1-1; no definite D call. The V and J ends lost 5 bases and 5 bases respectively, with 14 bases between them. Germline CDR1 reads KGHDR; CDR2 reads SFDVKD. This CDR3 contains 14 residues. CDR3 in amino acids: CATSAWGARTEAFF. The DNA for the CDR3 is TGTGCCACCAGTGCCTGGGGTGCTAGAACTGAAGCTTTCTTT.

Turning to this clone: Compared with germline, one end of the junction differs, possibly owing to a read error. The V and J genes are TRBV12-5 and TRBJ2-4; D gene ambiguous. This CDR3 has 15 amino acids. Germline V lookup: CDR1 LGHNT, CDR2 FRNRAP. The CDR3 here is CASGPEALAKNIHYF. The CDR3 nucleotides read TGTGCTAGTGGGCCCGAGGCATTAGCCAAAAACATTCATTACTTC.

This clone was counted only a few times. The chain has TRBV6-2 or TRBV6-3 and TRBJ2-3; no clear D gene. The ends were cut back, 7 bases at V and 2 bases at J, with 13 bases in the middle. From germline, CDR1 is MNHEY and CDR2 SVGEGT. The CDR3 has 14 amino acids. The CDR3 coding sequence is TGTGCCAGCACCCTACCCCATCTCACAGATACGCAGTATTTT. Protein sequence: CASTLPHLTDTQYF.

Many counts were recorded for this clone. This chain joins TRBV3-1 and TRBJ2-1, with 8 bases matching TRBD2. Germline lookup yields CDR1 LGHDT and CDR2 YNNKEL (reference sequence). J lost 2 bases, V lost 5 bases, and 8 bases had no gene match. The CDR3 has 16 residues. The CDR3 loop is CASSYTGTRTYNEQFF. In nucleotides, the CDR3 is TGTGCCAGCAGCTACACCGGGACTAGGACCTACAATGAGCAGTTCTTC.

The genes are TRBV5-1 and TRBJ2-7; the D is unclear. Germline-derived CDR1 and CDR2 are SGHRS and YFSETQ. CDR3 length: 14 amino acids. V lost 2 bases and J lost 4, with 13 bases in between. The chain's CDR3 is CASSFVGPTYEQYF. The CDR3 DNA sequence: TGCGCCAGCAGCTTTGTTGGGCCTACTTACGAGCAGTACTTC.

This chain connects TRBV20-1 to TRBJ2-1; 7 positions match TRBD1. Germline V lookup: CDR1 DFQATT, CDR2 SNEGSKA (reference sequence). The CDR3 totals 15 residues. The V segment lost 1 base and the J segment 7 bases; nucleotides outside the gene matches: 10. In DNA, the CDR3 is TGCAGTGCTAGAGGACAGGGCATTTTCAGGAATGAGCAGTTCTTC. Its protein is CSARGQGIFRNEQFF.

This clone was counted at least ten times. The CDR3 DNA sequence: TGTGCCACCAGTGATCCTAGCGGGAGACGGGAGCTGTTTTTT. It yields the protein CATSDPSGRRELFF. The chain employs TRBV24-1 and TRBJ2-2; TRBD2 aligns across 10 bases. Germline V lookup: CDR1 KGHDR, CDR2 SFDVKD. The CDR3 contains 14 residues. Unmatched junction bases numbered 3, after V lost 3 bases and J lost 9 bases.

This clone was seen repeatedly, ten times or more. The chain links TRBV7-9 to TRBJ2-1; 8 positions agree with TRBD1. The junction had 8 bases not matched to a gene; V was cut back by 8 bases and J by 8 bases. The CDR3 is 13 residues long. Per germline, CDR1 SEHNR and CDR2 FQNEAQ (reference sequence). The DNA for the CDR3 is TGTGCCAGCGGCGACAGGGGCGGCGATGAGCAGTTCTTC. Residues: CASGDRGGDEQFF.

Only a few counts were recorded for this clone. The junction differs from germline at one of its ends, possibly a read error. Other DNA sequences within the sample encode an identical CDR3. The rearrangement links TRBV25-1 to TRBJ2-3; tentatively, D is TRBD1 or TRBD2 (5 bases each). From germline, CDR1 is MGHDK and CDR2 SYGVNS. The CDR3 totals 14 residues. The CDR3 region is CASSERGGTDTQYF. In DNA form, the CDR3 reads TGTGCAAGCAGTGAACGGGGCGGAACAGATACGCAGTATTTT.

In its sample, this clone was seen many times. Being one base from a much bigger clone, this may be a read error. The chain joins TRBV15 to TRBJ2-2, with D perhaps TRBD2 (6 bases). There are 15 residues in the CDR3. V gave up 1 base and J gave up 6 bases, with 12 bases separating them. Germline V gene lookup returns CDR1 LNHNV and CDR2 YYDKDF (reference sequence). CDR3 loop: CATSRGEVAAGELFF. The CDR3 DNA sequence: TGTGCCACCAGCAGAGGGGAGGTCGCGGCCGGGGAGCTGTTTTTT.

The table lists this clone with many counts. Possible read error: a much larger clone is one base away. The chain has TRBV7-8 and TRBJ2-1; TRBD2 aligns across 11 bases. Germline V gene lookup returns CDR1 SGHVS and CDR2 FQNEAQ. The CDR3 totals 15 residues. J lost 9 bases, V lost 2 bases, and 6 bases had no gene match. CDR3 coding DNA: TGTGCCAGCAGCTTACTGACTAGCGGGAACAGTGAGCAGTTCTTC. Translation: CASSLLTSGNSEQFF.

This clone has ten or more counts. The chain links TRBV19 to TRBJ2-7; perhaps TRBD2 as D (6 bases). Deletions cut 1 base from V and 6 bases from J, with 16 bases between. The germline CDR1 and CDR2 sequences are LNHDA and SQIVND (reference sequence). CDR3 length: 15 amino acids. The CDR3 here is CASSIAGSGISEQYF. CDR3 DNA: TGTGCCAGTAGTATAGCCGGGAGTGGGATAAGCGAGCAGTACTTC.